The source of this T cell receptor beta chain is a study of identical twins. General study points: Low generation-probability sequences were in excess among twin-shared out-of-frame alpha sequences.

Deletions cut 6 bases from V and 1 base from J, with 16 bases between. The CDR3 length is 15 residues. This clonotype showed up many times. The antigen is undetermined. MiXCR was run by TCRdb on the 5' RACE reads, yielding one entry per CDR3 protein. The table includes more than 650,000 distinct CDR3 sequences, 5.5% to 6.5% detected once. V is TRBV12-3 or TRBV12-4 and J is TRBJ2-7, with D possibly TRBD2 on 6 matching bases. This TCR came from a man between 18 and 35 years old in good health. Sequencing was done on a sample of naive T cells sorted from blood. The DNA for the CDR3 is TGTGCCAGCAGCCGTGACCGGGACTCATCCTACGAGCAGTACTTC. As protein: CASSRDRDSSYEQYF.